The 20 T cell receptor beta chains reported below all come from one sample, sequenced in a study of blood T cell repertoires in COVID-19. Profiled with immunoSEQ multiplex PCR; TCRdb holds only in-frame clones, not every one. The sample holds 310,000 or so clones; about 83% are singletons and the top ten take about 1.2%. Sequencing was carried out using peripheral blood. The receptor source for this set is a woman in her forties or fifties with acute or convalescent COVID-19.

The rearrangement uses TRBV30 and TRBJ2-7, with D uncertain. The CDR3 totals 13 residues. V was cut by 3 bases and J by 5 bases, with 14 bases left in between. Looked up from germline, CDR1 is GTSNPN and CDR2 is SVGIG (reference sequence). The CDR3 reads CAWRQVPANEQYF. The DNA of the CDR3 is TGTGCCTGGAGGCAGGTGCCGGCTAACGAGCAGTACTTC.

The rearrangement uses TRBV7-7 and TRBJ2-1; TRBD2 is a possible D gene (5 bases). This CDR3 is 15 amino acids long. Germline lookup yields CDR1 SSHAT and CDR2 FNYEAQ (reference sequence). V shed 5 bases and J shed 8 bases, with 19 bases lying between them. The CDR3 protein is CASSPGVRNGDEQFF. The CDR3 bases are TGTGCCAGCAGCCCCGGAGTAAGGAACGGGGATGAGCAGTTCTTC.

This clone has a single count. The chain joins TRBV5-5 to TRBJ2-1, with TRBD1 identical over 9 bases. In germline, CDR1 is SGHKS, CDR2 YYEKEE (reference sequence). V gave up 0 bases and J gave up 6 bases; unmatched junction bases: 4. The CDR3 is made up of 15 amino acids. As DNA, the CDR3 is TGTGCCAGCAGCTTGGAGGGGACAGGGCCCAATGAGCAGTTCTTC. Protein sequence: CASSLEGTGPNEQFF.

The chain links TRBV5-1 to TRBJ1-1; TRBD1 matches 7 bases. V was pared by 5 bases and J by 0 bases, with 4 bases of the junction left unmatched. The CDR3 spans 14 residues. The germline V gene encodes CDR1 SGHRS and CDR2 YFSETQ. The CDR3 DNA sequence: TGCGCCAGCAGGGAACAGGGGTTGAACACTGAAGCTTTCTTT. This translates into CASREQGLNTEAFF.

The chain recombines TRBV6-5 with TRBJ1-4; D may be TRBD1 (6 bases). Trimming took off 9 bases at V and 1 base at J, with 12 bases between the two ends. Germline V lookup: CDR1 MNHEY, CDR2 SVGAGI. This CDR3 is built from 14 residues. The CDR3 coding sequence is TGTGCCAGTGGATCGACAGGAACTAATGAAAAACTGTTTTTT. This sequence encodes CASGSTGTNEKLFF.

The chain couples TRBV2 to TRBJ1-1; D gene ambiguous. Germline CDR1 SNHLY, CDR2 FYNNEI. V was pared by 8 bases and J by 5 bases, with 9 bases between. This CDR3 is built from 11 residues. As DNA, the CDR3 is TGTGCCAGCGGCGGCCGGACTGAAGCTTTCTTT. It is translated as CASGGRTEAFF.

About this clone: Other DNA sequences in the same sample also yield this CDR3. The chain recombines TRBV29-1 with TRBJ2-1; D is unclear. Germline CDR1 SQVTM, CDR2 ANQGSEA. V lost 4 bases to trimming and J lost 5 bases, with 6 bases between them. This CDR3 has 11 amino acids. In nucleotides, the CDR3 is TGCAGCGTTGGACGGGACAATGAGCAGTTCTTC. Its translation: CSVGRDNEQFF.

The chain has TRBV4-1 and TRBJ2-2, with D possibly TRBD2 on 6 matching bases. V shed 4 bases and J shed 7 bases, with 13 bases lying between them. Germline CDR1 reads MGHRA; CDR2 reads YSYEKL. The CDR3 is 14 amino acids. CDR3 in amino acids: CASSPTKRVGELFF. The CDR3 nucleotides are TGCGCCAGCAGCCCGACTAAGCGGGTCGGGGAGCTGTTTTTT.

The CDR3 sequence: CASSPNGLAGEGNEQYF. The CDR3 DNA sequence: TGCGCCAGCAGCCCGAACGGGCTAGCGGGAGAAGGCAACGAGCAGTACTTC. This sequence joins TRBV4-3 and TRBJ2-7, with 10 bases identical to TRBD2. The ends lost 4 bases at V and 5 bases at J; junction bases unmatched: 14. There are 17 residues in the CDR3. The germline CDR1 and CDR2 sequences are LGHNA and YSLEER.

Comment on this clone: Distinct nucleotide sequences in the sample also encode this CDR3. The chain recombines TRBV3-1 (or the pseudogene TRBV3-2) with TRBJ1-5, with D maybe TRBD1 (5 bases). V gave up 1 base and J gave up 1 base, with 8 bases separating them. The CDR3 loop spans 15 amino acids. CDR1 is LGHDT, CDR2 YNNKEL, per germline (reference sequence). The CDR3 DNA sequence: TGTGCCAGCAGCCAAGGGGGCCAAAGCAATCAGCCCCAGCATTTT. This gives the protein CASSQGGQSNQPQHF.

This clone is a singleton in its sample. The chain employs TRBV14 and TRBJ1-1; possibly TRBD1 for D (5 bases). Per the germline V gene, CDR1 is SGHDN and CDR2 is FVKESK. This CDR3 has 12 amino acids. Trimming removed 5 bases from V and 7 bases from J, with 11 bases in between. The DNA of the CDR3 is TGTGCCAGCAGCGGGGGGGAGGTTGAAGCTTTCTTT. Translation gives CASSGGEVEAFF.

The genes are TRBV25-1 and TRBJ1-1, with D perhaps TRBD1 (5 bases). V was trimmed by 6 bases and J by 1 base, leaving 9 bases between them. Germline V gene sequence: CDR1 MGHDK, CDR2 SYGVNS. CDR3 length equals 13 residues. CDR3: CASRRQTNTEAFF. CDR3 DNA sequence: TGTGCCAGCAGGAGACAGACGAACACTGAAGCTTTCTTT.

The rearrangement uses TRBV18 and TRBJ1-1; 11 bases map to TRBD1. Germline trimming cut 4 bases from V and 1 base from J; bases unmatched to any gene: 2. Germline CDR1 is KGHSH and CDR2 is LQKENI. The CDR3 totals 15 residues. The CDR3 region has the DNA TGTGCCAGCTCACGGACAGGGGGCTGGAACACTGAAGCTTTCTTT. Its translation is CASSRTGGWNTEAFF. Drawing the rest from reference TRBV18 and TRBJ1-1, the complete variable domain is NAGVMQNPRHLVRRRGQEARLRCSPMKGHSHVYWYRQLPEEGLKFMVYLQKENIIDESGMPKERFSAEFPKEGPSILRIQQVVRGDSAAYFCASSRTGGWNTEAFFGQGTRLTVV.

The chain couples TRBV6-1 to TRBJ2-1; 16 positions match TRBD2. This CDR3 has 18 residues. The J segment lost 2 bases and the V segment lost 2 bases, leaving 3 bases of the junction unmatched. CDR1 MNHNS and CDR2 SASEGT come from the germline V gene. The CDR3: CASSESGLAGGAYNEQFF. DNA of the CDR3: TGTGCCAGCAGTGAATCGGGACTAGCGGGGGGGGCCTACAATGAGCAGTTCTTC.

As to this clone: This CDR3 is also generated by other DNA sequences in the sample. The V and J genes are TRBV2 and TRBJ2-1, with TRBD1 identical over 7 bases. Germline loops: CDR1 SNHLY, CDR2 FYNNEI. V was clipped by 9 bases and J by 1 base; unmatched bases: 3. The CDR3 loop spans 13 amino acids. CDR3 in DNA: TGTGCCAGTAGGGACAGTTCCTACAATGAGCAGTTCTTC. It yields the protein CASRDSSYNEQFF.

The count of this clone is one. This sequence joins TRBV6-2 or TRBV6-3 and TRBJ2-7; 7 nucleotides line up with TRBD2. The CDR3 runs 13 residues. Germline V gene lookup returns CDR1 MNHEY and CDR2 SVGEGT. Losses at the gene ends were 0 bases for V and 4 bases for J; bases not matched to a gene: 0. This chain's CDR3 is CASSYSREYEQYF. CDR3 DNA: TGTGCCAGCAGTTACTCGCGGGAGTACGAGCAGTACTTC.

The chain couples TRBV19 to TRBJ1-1, with TRBD1 matching 7 bases. The CDR3 consists of 14 residues. Per the germline V gene, CDR1 is LNHDA and CDR2 is SQIVND (reference sequence). With 6 bases clipped from V and 4 bases from J, the junction kept 8 bases outside the gene matches. CDR3 sequence: CASRSGTVVTEAFF. CDR3 DNA: TGTGCCAGTAGGTCGGGGACAGTAGTCACTGAAGCTTTCTTT.

The chain combines TRBV4-1 with TRBJ2-3; perhaps TRBD2 as D (6 bases). Trimming stripped 2 bases from V and 6 bases from J, with 21 bases between. The CDR3 runs to 17 residues. Germline values: CDR1 MGHRA, CDR2 YSYEKL. CDR3 DNA: TGCGCCAGCAGCCAAACCCAATTCCCGCGGGACGGGGATACGCAGTATTTT. The encoded protein is CASSQTQFPRDGDTQYF.

The chain employs TRBV10-1 and TRBJ2-5, with TRBD2 matching 9 bases. The length of the CDR3 is 16 residues. CDR1 is WNHNN and CDR2 is SYGVQD in the germline V gene (reference sequence). The V segment lost 0 bases and the J segment 1 base; nucleotides outside the gene matches: 3. In DNA form, the CDR3 reads TGCGCCAGCAGTGAGTCGGGACTAGCATCCCAAGAGACCCAGTACTTC. This encodes CASSESGLASQETQYF.

The rearrangement uses TRBV5-4 and TRBJ1-2; tentative D call: TRBD1 (6 bases). The germline V and J ends were trimmed by 3 bases and 6 bases, with 24 bases remaining between them. This CDR3 contains 17 residues. Germline V gene sequence: CDR1 SGHNT, CDR2 YYREEE (reference sequence). The CDR3 nucleotides read TGTGCCAGCAGCTCCCAAAACTTTCCAGGGGATCGGGATGGCTACACCTTC. Protein sequence: CASSSQNFPGDRDGYTF.